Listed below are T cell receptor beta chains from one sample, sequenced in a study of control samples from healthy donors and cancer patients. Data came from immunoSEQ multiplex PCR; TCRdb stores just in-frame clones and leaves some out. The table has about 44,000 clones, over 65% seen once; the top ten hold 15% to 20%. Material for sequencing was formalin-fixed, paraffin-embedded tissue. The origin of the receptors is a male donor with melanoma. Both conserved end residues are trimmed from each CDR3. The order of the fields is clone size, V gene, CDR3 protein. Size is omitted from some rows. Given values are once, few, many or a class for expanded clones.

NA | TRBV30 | AWSPPGEQF
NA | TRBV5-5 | ASSFGQGVSTDTQY
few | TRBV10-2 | ASRGAGGMSGDTQY
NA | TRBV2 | ASTRGDEQY
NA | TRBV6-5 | ASGTGASIISTQY
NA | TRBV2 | ASSVGYTGELF
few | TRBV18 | ASSQETGGRSSYNEQF
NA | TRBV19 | ASRAGTWEETQY
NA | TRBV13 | ASSFRGGRQVEQF
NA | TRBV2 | ASRGRTGGGPQH
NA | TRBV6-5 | ASRDSYNSPLH
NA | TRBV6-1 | ASSGGQGVGDYGYT
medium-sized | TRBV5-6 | ASSSRIGRDKTQY
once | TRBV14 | ATGFATSGANVLT
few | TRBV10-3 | ATGQNNQPQH
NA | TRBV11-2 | ASSLFLPGQGSYEQY
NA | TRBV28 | ASRQGSGAIRQY
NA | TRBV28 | ASLGTSGSYEQY
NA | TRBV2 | ASSVGAGTEAF
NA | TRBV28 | ASSPFGSGDEQY
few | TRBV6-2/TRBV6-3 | ASSSSGRTLNTGELF
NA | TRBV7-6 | ASSHGLADYNEQF
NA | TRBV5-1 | ASSLTSNQETQY
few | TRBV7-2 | ASSRGLSTDTQY
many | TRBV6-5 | ASSYSSPKETQY
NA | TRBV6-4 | ASSLDDGDTQY
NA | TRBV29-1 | SVENRGVSYGYT
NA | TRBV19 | ASYRDSYTEAF
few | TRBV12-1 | ASSGRATYEQY
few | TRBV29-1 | SVTAARYGYT
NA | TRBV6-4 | ASSKSGTGNNEQF
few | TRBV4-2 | ASSRSPGQRTYEQY
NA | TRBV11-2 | ASSLEAGSTKQY
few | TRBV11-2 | ASMGAYNEQF
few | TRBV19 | ASSPRGAVGTEAF
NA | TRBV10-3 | AISVGGFEEKLF
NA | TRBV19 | ASSSWDTDTQY
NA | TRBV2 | ASSDWTGARSGYT